This note documents a single TCR beta chain sequence. Its specificity is not known. Within the sample, other DNA sequences also encode this same CDR3. This record comes from a study of CD4+ T cells in melanoma. Study outcomes and limitations: CD8+ T cell, macrophage and B cell function reportedly correlated with neoantigen-specific CD4+ T cells.

The assay was immunoSEQ multiplex PCR, and TCRdb's table has in-frame clones only and misses some. The top ten hold 3.3% of the sample, which has around 100,000 clones, around 92% seen once. The sample was peripheral blood. The clonotype comes from a human donor with melanoma.

The CDR3 sequence: CASSLKPGGYGYTF. In nucleotides, the CDR3 is TGTGCCAGCAGCTTAAAGCCAGGGGGCTATGGCTACACCTTC. The chain employs TRBV5-5 and TRBJ1-2; TRBD1 agrees at 7 bases. Germline loops: CDR1 SGHKS, CDR2 YYEKEE (reference sequence). Trimming at V came to 2 bases and at J to 4 bases, leaving 5 bases not matched to a gene. The CDR3 spans 14 residues.